The 30 T cell receptor beta chains given below trace back to one sample, sequenced in a study of cytomegalovirus exposure and HLA in healthy donors. PCR employed 60 Vbeta and 13 Jbeta primers. The data were produced by immunoSEQ multiplex PCR, yet TCRdb's version contains in-frame clones alone and is incomplete. Recorded for this sample: tens of thousands of clones. Specimen: PBMCs. These receptors came from a female donor in good health and CMV-seronegative.

The rearrangement joins TRBV29-1 to TRBJ2-3; TRBD1 matches at 7 bases. V was clipped by 0 bases and J by 6 bases; unmatched bases: 6. Looked up from germline, CDR1 is SQVTM and CDR2 is ANQGSEA. This CDR3 region has 14 residues. The CDR3 loop is CSVEETGLGDTQYF. Written as DNA, the CDR3 is TGCAGCGTTGAAGAGACAGGGCTAGGGGATACGCAGTATTTT.

V usage is TRBV18 and J usage is TRBJ1-2; D ambiguous. V lost 2 bases, J lost 4 bases, and 5 bases lay in between. Germline CDR1 reads KGHSH; CDR2 reads LQKENI. This CDR3 is 12 amino acids long. The CDR3 DNA reads TGTGCCAGCTCACCAGAGCCCTATGGCTACACCTTC. Residues: CASSPEPYGYTF.

The J gene is TRBJ1-1, the V gene TRBV2; 7 nucleotides align to TRBD1. The V segment lost 6 bases and the J segment 1 base; nucleotides outside the gene matches: 5. CDR1 and CDR2 from the germline V gene are SNHLY and FYNNEI. The CDR3 runs 14 residues. The CDR3 loop reads CASSRQGSNTEAFF. CDR3 DNA sequence: TGTGCCAGCAGCCGACAGGGATCGAACACTGAAGCTTTCTTT.

The chain is built from TRBV5-6 and TRBJ2-7; 11 nucleotides line up with TRBD2. V was clipped by 4 bases and J by 3 bases; unmatched bases: 9. Germline values: CDR1 SGHDT, CDR2 YYEEEE. The CDR3 has 16 residues. The CDR3: CASSMPGGLADYEQYF. Here the CDR3 DNA reads TGTGCCAGCAGCATGCCCGGGGGACTAGCGGACTACGAGCAGTACTTC.

The V call is TRBV28, the J call TRBJ2-6, with TRBD1 as a possible D gene (5 bases). The CDR3 spans 15 residues. Germline values: CDR1 MDHEN, CDR2 SYDVKM. Between the trimmed V and J ends, which lost 9 bases and 2 bases, there was a span of 14 bases. The CDR3 loop is CASRTGSAGANVLTF. The DNA of the CDR3 is TGTGCCAGTCGAACAGGTTCAGCTGGGGCCAACGTCCTGACTTTC.

The chain joins TRBV5-1 to TRBJ1-3; D is uncertain. CDR1 and CDR2 (germline): SGHRS, YFSETQ. This CDR3 comprises 16 residues. The V end lost 0 bases, the J end lost 3 bases, and 13 bases lay between the germline ends. The CDR3 spells CASSLEALSGGNTIYF. The CDR3 DNA is TGCGCCAGCAGCTTGGAGGCGCTATCGGGTGGAAACACCATATATTTT.

J is TRBJ2-1 and V is TRBV5-6; a weak D match, TRBD2 (6 bases). V lost 6 bases and J 6 bases, leaving 16 bases between the germline ends. Germline V CDR1 and CDR2: SGHDT, YYEEEE. This CDR3 contains 14 residues. The CDR3 DNA reads TGTGCCAGCAATGCGGGGACCTGGGGCAATGAGCAGTTCTTC. It is translated as CASNAGTWGNEQFF.

The V call is TRBV6-1, the J call TRBJ1-2; 8 bases are shared with TRBD1. V gave up 6 bases and J gave up 8 bases; unmatched junction bases: 17. Germline V gives CDR1 MNHNS, CDR2 SASEGT. The CDR3 extends over 16 amino acids. The CDR3 loop reads CASREKTGDIREGYTF. Written as DNA, the CDR3 is TGTGCCAGCAGGGAAAAGACAGGGGACATACGGGAAGGCTACACCTTC.

V gene TRBV7-8 combines with J gene TRBJ2-3; tentatively, D is TRBD2 (6 bases). The CDR3 is 13 amino acids. Germline CDR1 reads SGHVS; CDR2 reads FQNEAQ. V was cut by 1 base and J by 5 bases, with 7 bases left in between. The CDR3 loop reads CASSLGREDTQYF. CDR3 DNA: TGTGCCAGCAGCTTAGGGAGGGAAGATACGCAGTATTTT.

DNA for the CDR3: TGTGCCTGGAGTGTAGACGGACTAGCGGGATACAATGAGCAGTTCTTC. It codes for CAWSVDGLAGYNEQFF. The gene calls are TRBV30 and TRBJ2-1; 12 bases are shared with TRBD2. Germline V gene data show CDR1 as GTSNPN and CDR2 as SVGIG (reference sequence). The ends lost 0 bases at V and 4 bases at J; junction bases unmatched: 4. This CDR3 is 16 amino acids long.

The chain couples TRBV27 to TRBJ1-2, with a tentative D call TRBD1 (6 bases). This CDR3 has 14 residues. Germline V lookup: CDR1 MNHEY, CDR2 SMNVEV (reference sequence). With 8 bases removed from V and 8 bases from J, the gap between germline ends came to 21 bases. CDR3 sequence (DNA): TGTGCCAGCCTCCCTCTAGGGGGGGCGAGAGGCTACACCTTC. As protein: CASLPLGGARGYTF.

The CDR3: CASSPSTYNQPQHF. The CDR3 DNA follows: TGTGCCAGCAGTCCATCGACTTATAATCAGCCCCAGCATTTT. V gene TRBV6-5 combines with J gene TRBJ1-5; D is ambiguous. From germline, CDR1 is MNHEY and CDR2 SVGAGI. V shed 5 bases and J shed 4 bases, with 12 bases lying between them. The CDR3 sequence is 14 residues long.

This sequence joins TRBV30 and TRBJ2-7; 8 positions agree with TRBD2. This CDR3 is 15 amino acids long. Germline V gene lookup returns CDR1 GTSNPN and CDR2 SVGIG (reference sequence). Trimming removed 5 bases from V and 0 bases from J; junction bases left unmatched: 9. CDR3 residues: CAWRSWTSSSYEQYF. Here the CDR3 DNA reads TGTGCCTGGCGCTCTTGGACTAGCAGCTCCTACGAGCAGTACTTC.

This rearrangement joins TRBV30 to TRBJ2-1, with 7 bases lining up with TRBD2. The CDR3 has 14 amino acids. Germline CDR1 and CDR2: GTSNPN and SVGIG (reference sequence). V gave up 0 bases and J gave up 14 bases; unmatched junction bases: 13. CDR3 nucleotides: TGTGCCTGGAGTGTCCTGGCGGGGGTCAATGCTGAGTTCTTC. Encoded protein: CAWSVLAGVNAEFF.

This chain joins TRBV30 and TRBJ2-5, with D perhaps matching TRBD1 (6 bases). With 0 bases removed from V and 4 bases from J, the gap between germline ends came to 12 bases. Germline CDR1 and CDR2: GTSNPN and SVGIG (reference sequence). The CDR3 spans 14 residues. CDR3 loop: CAWSVRRGRETQYF. As DNA, the CDR3 is TGTGCCTGGAGTGTACGTAGGGGGAGAGAGACCCAGTACTTC.

This chain uses TRBV4-3 with TRBJ2-7; D may be TRBD1 (6 bases). V was cut by 1 base and J by 5 bases, with 15 bases left in between. The CDR3 runs 15 residues. Germline-derived CDR1 and CDR2 are LGHNA and YSLEER. As DNA, the CDR3 is TGCGCCAGCAGCCAAGCTCAACAGGGAAATAACGAGCAGTACTTC. Translating gives CASSQAQQGNNEQYF.

The J gene is TRBJ1-1, the V gene TRBV30, with D maybe TRBD1 (6 bases). Germline V CDR1 and CDR2: GTSNPN, SVGIG (reference sequence). The CDR3 extends over 14 amino acids. Deletions cut 4 bases from V and 3 bases from J, with 15 bases between. DNA of the CDR3: TGTGCCTGGACCCTTACAGGGAGTGACACTGAAGCTTTCTTT. Encoded protein: CAWTLTGSDTEAFF.

The CDR3 DNA sequence: TGCAGCGTGAAGGACACAGCCTACGAGCAGTACTTC. This encodes CSVKDTAYEQYF. This sequence joins TRBV29-1 and TRBJ2-7; tentatively, D is TRBD1 (5 bases). This CDR3 is built from 12 residues. Trimming shortened V by 6 bases and J by 2 bases, and 11 bases separated the two germline ends. Germline CDR1 is SQVTM and CDR2 is ANQGSEA.

V gene TRBV19 combines with J gene TRBJ2-2; 8 bases align to TRBD2. V lost 9 bases, J lost 2 bases, and 8 bases stayed unmatched. Germline V gene sequence: CDR1 LNHDA, CDR2 SQIVND (reference sequence). The CDR3 covers 15 residues. In DNA, the CDR3 is TGTGCCAGCAGGGAGCGGGGGAGTAACACCGGGGAGCTGTTTTTT. This codes for CASRERGSNTGELFF.

The gene calls are TRBV7-3 and TRBJ2-1, with D possibly TRBD2 on 6 matching bases. Germline V gene sequence: CDR1 SGHTA, CDR2 FQGTGA. The CDR3 is 19 amino acids. Trimming shortened V by 4 bases and J by 0 bases, and 22 bases separated the two germline ends. CDR3 bases: TGTGCCAGCAGCTCCCGCGGCGTCCGCGGGACGAGCTCCTACAATGAGCAGTTCTTC. Translation gives CASSSRGVRGTSSYNEQFF. Full variable domain (outside the CDR3, taken from reference TRBV7-3 and TRBJ2-1): GAGVSQTPSNKVTEKGKYVELRCDPISGHTALYWYRQSLGQGPEFLIYFQGTGAADDSGLPNDRFFAVRPEGSVSTLKIQRTERGDSAVYLCASSSRGVRGTSSYNEQFFGPGTRLTVL.

The chain joins TRBV2 to TRBJ1-1; D gene unclear. V lost 7 bases, J lost 2 bases, and 11 bases lay in between. Looked up from germline, CDR1 is SNHLY and CDR2 is FYNNEI. There are 13 residues in the CDR3. This CDR3 reads CASNLEGNTEAFF. The CDR3 bases are TGTGCCAGCAATTTAGAGGGTAACACTGAAGCTTTCTTT.

V usage is TRBV5-1 and J usage is TRBJ1-2, with 7 bases aligning to TRBD1. Germline V gene data show CDR1 as SGHRS and CDR2 as YFSETQ. The ends lost 1 base at V and 7 bases at J; junction bases unmatched: 13. The CDR3 consists of 16 residues. CDR3 amino acids: CASSLNGGGKASGYTF. In nucleotides, the CDR3 is TGCGCCAGCAGCTTGAATGGAGGGGGCAAGGCGAGTGGCTACACCTTC.

The chain joins TRBV6-5 to TRBJ1-1, with 7 bases fitting TRBD1. This CDR3 is 13 amino acids long. Looked up from germline, CDR1 is MNHEY and CDR2 is SVGAGI. V shed 7 bases and J 4 bases; nucleotides not matched to a gene: 6. Here the CDR3 DNA reads TGTGCCAGCAAGCCGGGGACAGCCACTGAAGCTTTCTTT. Translating it yields CASKPGTATEAFF.

The V and J genes are TRBV7-2 and TRBJ2-1, with TRBD1 as a possible D gene (6 bases). The CDR3 covers 13 residues. Germline V gene lookup returns CDR1 SGHTA and CDR2 FQGNSA. V was clipped by 1 base and J by 7 bases, with 8 bases between them. The CDR3 bases are TGTGCCAGCAGCTTAGACAGGGTAAATGAGCAGTTCTTC. It specifies CASSLDRVNEQFF.

The chain carries TRBV4-3 and TRBJ1-1; D not resolved. The CDR3 spans 14 residues. Deletions cut 1 base from V and 3 bases from J, with 9 bases between. Germline-derived CDR1 and CDR2 are LGHNA and YSLEER. As DNA, the CDR3 is TGCGCCAGCAGCCAAGTTAGGCAGGACACTGAAGCTTTCTTT. Translated, it gives CASSQVRQDTEAFF.

The chain carries TRBV19 and TRBJ1-2, with D uncertain. Germline CDR1 LNHDA, CDR2 SQIVND (reference sequence). V was trimmed by 3 bases and J by 4 bases, leaving 9 bases between them. The CDR3 spans 13 residues. CDR3 bases: TGTGCCAGTAGTATTGCCGACTCCTATGGCTACACCTTC. Its translation is CASSIADSYGYTF. Combining the CDR3 with reference TRBV19 and TRBJ1-2 gives the whole variable domain DGGITQSPKYLFRKEGQNVTLSCEQNLNHDAMYWYRQDPGQGLRLIYYSQIVNDFQKGDIAEGYSVSREKKESFPLTVTSAQKNPTAFYLCASSIADSYGYTFGSGTRLTVV.

The chain uses TRBV30 and TRBJ2-2, with 13 positions matching TRBD2. The CDR3 spans 19 residues. Germline assignment: CDR1 GTSNPN and CDR2 SVGIG (reference sequence). V dropped 7 bases and J dropped 4; count of bases not matched to a gene: 18. CDR3 DNA: TGTGCCTCCCGGCCCCTCCAAGGACTAGCGGGGGCCTCCACCGGGGAGCTGTTTTTT. It translates to CASRPLQGLAGASTGELFF.

The CDR3 is CAWSDLFQGYEQFF. Written as DNA, the CDR3 is TGTGCCTGGAGCGACCTATTTCAGGGCTATGAGCAGTTCTTC. The chain uses TRBV30 and TRBJ2-1, with D possibly matching TRBD1 (5 bases). V lost 3 bases to trimming and J lost 8 bases, with 17 bases between them. Germline V gene sequence: CDR1 GTSNPN, CDR2 SVGIG (reference sequence). The CDR3 consists of 14 residues.

This chain links TRBV5-4 with TRBJ2-7; 10 bases are shared with TRBD1. The CDR3 has 15 amino acids. V shed 0 bases and J 5 bases; nucleotides not matched to a gene: 5. The V gene's germline CDR1 is SGHNT and CDR2 YYREEE (reference sequence). CDR3 in DNA: TGTGCCAGCAGCTTGGCCTGGGACAGGGGTAACGAGCAGTACTTC. As protein: CASSLAWDRGNEQYF.

The chain has TRBV7-2 and TRBJ2-5, with 8 bases that match TRBD2. V lost 6 bases and J lost 2; bases outside the gene matches: 8. CDR3 size: 15 residues. Germline CDR1 SGHTA, CDR2 FQGNSA. CDR3 amino acids: CASSRQTSVQETQYF. As DNA, the CDR3 is TGTGCCAGCAGTCGACAGACTAGCGTACAAGAGACCCAGTACTTC.